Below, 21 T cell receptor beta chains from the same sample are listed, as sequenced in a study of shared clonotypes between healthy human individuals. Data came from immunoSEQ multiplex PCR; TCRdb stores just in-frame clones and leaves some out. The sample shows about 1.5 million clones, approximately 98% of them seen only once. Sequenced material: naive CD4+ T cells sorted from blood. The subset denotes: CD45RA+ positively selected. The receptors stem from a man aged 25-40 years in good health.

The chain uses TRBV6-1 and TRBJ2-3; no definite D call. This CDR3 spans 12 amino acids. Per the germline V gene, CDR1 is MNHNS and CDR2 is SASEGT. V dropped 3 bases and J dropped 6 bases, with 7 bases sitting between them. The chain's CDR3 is CASSDLRDTQYF. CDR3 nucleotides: TGTGCCAGCAGTGATCTCAGGGATACGCAGTATTTT.

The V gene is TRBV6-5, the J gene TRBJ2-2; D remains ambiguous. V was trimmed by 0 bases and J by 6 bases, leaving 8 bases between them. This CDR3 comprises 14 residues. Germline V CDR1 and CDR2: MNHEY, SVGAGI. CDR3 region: CASSYSIVSGELFF. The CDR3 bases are TGTGCCAGCAGTTACTCGATAGTGTCCGGGGAGCTGTTTTTT.

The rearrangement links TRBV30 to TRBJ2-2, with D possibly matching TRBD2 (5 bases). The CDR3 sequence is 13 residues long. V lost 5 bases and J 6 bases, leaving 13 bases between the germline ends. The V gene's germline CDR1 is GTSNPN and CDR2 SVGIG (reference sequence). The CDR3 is CAWRREGAGELFF. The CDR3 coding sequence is TGTGCCTGGCGTCGGGAAGGAGCCGGGGAGCTGTTTTTT.

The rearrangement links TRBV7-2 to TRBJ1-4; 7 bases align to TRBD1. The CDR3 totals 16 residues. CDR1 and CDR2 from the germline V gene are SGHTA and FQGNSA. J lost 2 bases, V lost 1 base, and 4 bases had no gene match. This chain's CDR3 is CASSLVGTVTNEKLFF. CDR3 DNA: TGTGCCAGCAGCTTAGTAGGGACAGTTACTAATGAAAAACTGTTTTTT.

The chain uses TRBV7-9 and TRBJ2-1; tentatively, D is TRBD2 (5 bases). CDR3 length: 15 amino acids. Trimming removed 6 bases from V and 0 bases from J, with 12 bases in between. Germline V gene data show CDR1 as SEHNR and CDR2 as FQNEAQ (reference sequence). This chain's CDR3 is CASRHAGSSYNEQFF. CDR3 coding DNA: TGTGCCAGCAGGCATGCGGGTAGCTCCTACAATGAGCAGTTCTTC.

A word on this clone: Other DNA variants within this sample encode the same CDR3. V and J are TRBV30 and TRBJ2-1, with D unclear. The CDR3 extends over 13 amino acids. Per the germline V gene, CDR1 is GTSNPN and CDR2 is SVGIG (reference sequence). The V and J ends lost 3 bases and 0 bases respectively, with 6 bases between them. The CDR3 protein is CAWRGSSYNEQFF. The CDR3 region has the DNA TGTGCCTGGAGGGGTAGCTCCTACAATGAGCAGTTCTTC.

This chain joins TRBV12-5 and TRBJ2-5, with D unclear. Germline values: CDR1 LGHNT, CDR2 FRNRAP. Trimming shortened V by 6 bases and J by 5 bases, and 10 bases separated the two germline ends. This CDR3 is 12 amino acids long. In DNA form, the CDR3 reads TGTGCTAGTGGCAGGTTCGGGGAGACCCAGTACTTC. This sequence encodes CASGRFGETQYF. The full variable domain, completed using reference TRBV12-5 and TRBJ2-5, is DARVTQTPRHKVTEMGQEVTMRCQPILGHNTVFWYRQTMMQGLELLAYFRNRAPLDDSGMPKDRFSAEMPDATLATLKIQPSEPRDSAVYFCASGRFGETQYFGPGTRLLVL.

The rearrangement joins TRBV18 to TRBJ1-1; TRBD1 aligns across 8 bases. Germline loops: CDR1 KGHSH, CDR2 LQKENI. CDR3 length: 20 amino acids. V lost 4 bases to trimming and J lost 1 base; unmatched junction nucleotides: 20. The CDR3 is CASSRNRPSLGTGWNTEAFF. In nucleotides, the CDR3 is TGTGCCAGCTCACGAAACCGGCCGTCCCTGGGGACAGGATGGAACACTGAAGCTTTCTTT.

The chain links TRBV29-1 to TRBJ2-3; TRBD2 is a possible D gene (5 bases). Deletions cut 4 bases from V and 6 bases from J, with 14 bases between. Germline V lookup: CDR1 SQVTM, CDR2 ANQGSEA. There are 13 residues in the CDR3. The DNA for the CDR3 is TGCAGCGTTGCCCCCCGAGGGATCGATACGCAGTATTTT. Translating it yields CSVAPRGIDTQYF.

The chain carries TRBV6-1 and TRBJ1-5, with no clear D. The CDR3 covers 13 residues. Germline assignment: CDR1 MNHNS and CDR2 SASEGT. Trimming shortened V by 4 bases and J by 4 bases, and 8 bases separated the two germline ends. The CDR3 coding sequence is TGTGCCAGCAGTGGGGTGGGAAATCAGCCCCAGCATTTT. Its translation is CASSGVGNQPQHF.

The CDR3 nucleotides read TGTGCCAGCAGCCCTGAGCCGACTAGCGGGATCACAGATACGCAGTATTTT. Its translation: CASSPEPTSGITDTQYF. This rearrangement joins TRBV7-8 to TRBJ2-3; 11 bases match TRBD2. There are 17 residues in the CDR3. Per germline, CDR1 SGHVS and CDR2 FQNEAQ. Losses at the gene ends were 5 bases for V and 2 bases for J; bases not matched to a gene: 9.

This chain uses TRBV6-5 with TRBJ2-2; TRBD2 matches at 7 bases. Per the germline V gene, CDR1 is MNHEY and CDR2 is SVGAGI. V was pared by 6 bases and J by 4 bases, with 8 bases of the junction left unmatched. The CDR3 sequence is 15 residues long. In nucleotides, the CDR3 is TGTGCCAGCAGAACGGGGACTATGGTCACCGGGGAGCTGTTTTTT. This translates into CASRTGTMVTGELFF.

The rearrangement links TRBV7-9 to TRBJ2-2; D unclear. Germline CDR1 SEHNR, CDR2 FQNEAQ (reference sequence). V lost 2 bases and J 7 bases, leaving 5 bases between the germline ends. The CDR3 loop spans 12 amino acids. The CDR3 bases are TGTGCCAGCAGCTTAATAGACGGGGAGCTGTTTTTT. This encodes CASSLIDGELFF. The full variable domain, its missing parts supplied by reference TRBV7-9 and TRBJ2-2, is DTGVSQNPRHKITKRGQNVTFRCDPISEHNRLYWYRQTLGQGPEFLTYFQNEAQLEKSRLLSDRFSAERPKGSFSTLEIQRTEQGDSAMYLCASSLIDGELFFGEGSRLTVL.

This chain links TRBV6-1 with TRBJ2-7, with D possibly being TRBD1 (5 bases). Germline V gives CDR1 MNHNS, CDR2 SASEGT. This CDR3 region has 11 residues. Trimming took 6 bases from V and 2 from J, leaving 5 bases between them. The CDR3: CASRTAYEQYF. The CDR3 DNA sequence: TGTGCCAGCAGGACAGCCTACGAGCAGTACTTC.

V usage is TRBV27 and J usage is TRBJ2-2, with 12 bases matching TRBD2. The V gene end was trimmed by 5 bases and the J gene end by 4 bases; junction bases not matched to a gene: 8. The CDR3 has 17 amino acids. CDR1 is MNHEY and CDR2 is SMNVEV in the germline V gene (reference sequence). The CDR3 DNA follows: TGTGCCAGCAGTCAGACTAGCGGGAGAGGTCCCACCGGGGAGCTGTTTTTT. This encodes CASSQTSGRGPTGELFF.

This CDR3 reads CASSTSRDRPYEQYF. The DNA of the CDR3 is TGTGCCAGCAGCACGAGCCGGGACAGGCCCTACGAGCAGTACTTC. The chain joins TRBV11-2 to TRBJ2-7, with 8 bases aligning to TRBD1. The CDR3 extends over 15 amino acids. Germline V gene sequence: CDR1 SGHAT, CDR2 FQNNGV. Trimming at V came to 5 bases and at J to 2 bases, leaving 8 bases not matched to a gene.

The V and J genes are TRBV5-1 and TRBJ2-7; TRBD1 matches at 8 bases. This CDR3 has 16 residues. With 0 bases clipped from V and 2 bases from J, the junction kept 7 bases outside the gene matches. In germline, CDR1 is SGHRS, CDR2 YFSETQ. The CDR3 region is CASSLARQGSPYEQYF. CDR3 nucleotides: TGCGCCAGCAGCTTGGCCAGACAGGGGTCACCCTACGAGCAGTACTTC.

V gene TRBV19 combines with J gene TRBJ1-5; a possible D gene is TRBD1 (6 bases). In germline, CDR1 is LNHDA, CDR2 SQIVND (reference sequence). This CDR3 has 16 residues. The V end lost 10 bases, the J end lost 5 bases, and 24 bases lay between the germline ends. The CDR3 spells CATSAGGGENYQPQHF. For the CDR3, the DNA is TGTGCCACCTCCGCCGGGGGGGGCGAAAATTATCAGCCCCAGCATTTT. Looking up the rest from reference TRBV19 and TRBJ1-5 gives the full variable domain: DGGITQSPKYLFRKEGQNVTLSCEQNLNHDAMYWYRQDPGQGLRLIYYSQIVNDFQKGDIAEGYSVSREKKESFPLTVTSAQKNPTAFYLCATSAGGGENYQPQHFGDGTRLSIL.

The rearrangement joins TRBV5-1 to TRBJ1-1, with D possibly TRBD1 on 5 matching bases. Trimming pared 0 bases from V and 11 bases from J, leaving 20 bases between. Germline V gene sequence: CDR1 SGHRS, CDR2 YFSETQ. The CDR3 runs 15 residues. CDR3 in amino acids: CASSLDGLLGSGAFF. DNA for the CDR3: TGCGCCAGCAGCTTGGATGGGTTGTTGGGGTCAGGGGCTTTCTTT.

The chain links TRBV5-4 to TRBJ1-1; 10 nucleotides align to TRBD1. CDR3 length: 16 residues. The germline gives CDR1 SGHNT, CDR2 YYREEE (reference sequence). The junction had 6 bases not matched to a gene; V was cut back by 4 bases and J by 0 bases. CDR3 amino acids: CASSLTGGGMNTEAFF. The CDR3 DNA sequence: TGTGCCAGCAGCCTGACAGGGGGCGGGATGAACACTGAAGCTTTCTTT.

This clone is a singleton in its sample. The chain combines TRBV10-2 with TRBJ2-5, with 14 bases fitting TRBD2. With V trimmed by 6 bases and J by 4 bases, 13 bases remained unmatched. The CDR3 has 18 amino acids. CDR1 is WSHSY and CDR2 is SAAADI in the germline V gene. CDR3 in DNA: TGCGCCAGCAGCCCGGGACTAGCGGGAGTTATTCACGGAGAGACCCAGTACTTC. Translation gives CASSPGLAGVIHGETQYF.